The T cell receptor (beta chain) described here comes from a study of T-cell reconstitution after alpha-beta-depleted transplantation in children. Trimming left V 0 bases short and J 5 bases short, with 16 bases between. The CDR3 is 16 residues long. CDR1 and CDR2 from the germline V gene are LGHNA and YNFKEQ. TCRbeta library preparation incorporated unique molecular identifiers. From the PCR reads, TCRdb called clonotypes with MiXCR, one entry per CDR3 protein. This repertoire shows 200,000 to 300,000 distinct CDR3 sequences, 12% found once; its top ten account for around 2.5%. The source was PBMCs from the stem cell graft donor, collected from the stem cell graft. This TCR was recovered from a human donor who donated a stem cell graft to a child with acute lymphoblastic leukemia. This chain joins TRBV4-2 and TRBJ2-5; a possible D gene is TRBD2 (5 bases). CDR3 nucleotide sequence: TGTGCCAGCAGCCAAGATGTGGACGGACTCATGGAGACCCAGTACTTC. Translation: CASSQDVDGLMETQYF.